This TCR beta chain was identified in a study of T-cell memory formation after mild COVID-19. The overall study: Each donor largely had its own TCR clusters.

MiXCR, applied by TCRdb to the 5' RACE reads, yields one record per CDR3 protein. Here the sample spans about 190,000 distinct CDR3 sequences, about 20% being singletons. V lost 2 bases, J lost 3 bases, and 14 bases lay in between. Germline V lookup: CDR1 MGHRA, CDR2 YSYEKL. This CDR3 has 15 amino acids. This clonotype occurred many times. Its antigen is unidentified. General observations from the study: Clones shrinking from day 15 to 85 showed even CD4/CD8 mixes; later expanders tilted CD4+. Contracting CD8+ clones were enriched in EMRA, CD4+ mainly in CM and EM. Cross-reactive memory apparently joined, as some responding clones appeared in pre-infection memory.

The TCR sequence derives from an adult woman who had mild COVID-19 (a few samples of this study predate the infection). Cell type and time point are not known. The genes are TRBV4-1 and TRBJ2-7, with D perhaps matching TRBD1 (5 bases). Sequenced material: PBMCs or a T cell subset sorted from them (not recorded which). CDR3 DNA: TGCGCCAGCAGCCAATCTTGGGGCGGAAACTACGAGCAGTACTTC. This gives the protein CASSQSWGGNYEQYF.